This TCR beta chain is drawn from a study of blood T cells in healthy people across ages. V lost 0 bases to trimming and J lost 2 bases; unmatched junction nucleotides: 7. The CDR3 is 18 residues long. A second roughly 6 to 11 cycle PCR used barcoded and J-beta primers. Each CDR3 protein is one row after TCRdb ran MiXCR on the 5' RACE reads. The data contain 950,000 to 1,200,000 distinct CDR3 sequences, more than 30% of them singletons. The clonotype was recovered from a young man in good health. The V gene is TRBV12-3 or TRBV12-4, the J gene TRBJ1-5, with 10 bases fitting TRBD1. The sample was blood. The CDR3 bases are TGTGCCAGCAGTTTAGCGTATTTAGGGACAGGGGGCAATCAGCCCCAGCATTTT. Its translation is CASSLAYLGTGGNQPQHF.